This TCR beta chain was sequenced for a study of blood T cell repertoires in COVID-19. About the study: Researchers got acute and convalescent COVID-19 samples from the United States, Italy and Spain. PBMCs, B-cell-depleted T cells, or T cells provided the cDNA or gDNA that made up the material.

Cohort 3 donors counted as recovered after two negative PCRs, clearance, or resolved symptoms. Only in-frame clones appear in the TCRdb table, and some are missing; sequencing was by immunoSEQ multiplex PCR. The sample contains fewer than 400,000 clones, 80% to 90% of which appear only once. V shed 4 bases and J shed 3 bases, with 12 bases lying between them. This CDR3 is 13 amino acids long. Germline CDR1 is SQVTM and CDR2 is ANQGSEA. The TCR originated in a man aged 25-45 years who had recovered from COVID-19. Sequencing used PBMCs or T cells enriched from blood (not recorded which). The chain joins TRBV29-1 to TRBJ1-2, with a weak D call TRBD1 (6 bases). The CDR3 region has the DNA TGCAGCGTTGCTCAGGGGTACGACTATGGCTACACCTTC. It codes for CSVAQGYDYGYTF.